This T cell receptor (beta chain) was identified in a study of blood T cell repertoires in COVID-19. The repertoire was sequenced with immunoSEQ multiplex PCR; TCRdb's copy has only in-frame clones and lacks some. The sample gives about 300,000 clones, more than 85% of which show up once; roughly 1.3% is in the top ten. This CDR3 contains 17 residues. Germline V gene data show CDR1 as MNHEY and CDR2 as SMNVEV (reference sequence). Trimming removed 5 bases from V and 7 bases from J; junction bases left unmatched: 12. This sequence joins TRBV27 and TRBJ1-5; 12 bases align to TRBD1. Material: peripheral blood. This sequence originates from an older man with acute or convalescent COVID-19. The CDR3 nucleotides read TGTGCCAGCAGTCCCTACTGGGGACAGGGGGCCGGGCAGCCCCAGCATTTT. Encoded protein: CASSPYWGQGAGQPQHF.